This T cell receptor (beta chain) was recovered during a study of T cells after yellow fever vaccination. From germline, CDR1 is LNHNV and CDR2 YYDKDF (reference sequence). V lost 1 base, J lost 2 bases, and 5 bases stayed unmatched. The CDR3 is made up of 16 amino acids. TCRdb recomputed calls from the 5' RACE reads with MiXCR, one row per CDR3 protein. The sample records about 310,000 distinct CDR3 sequences, less than 4.5% being singletons. The TCR was taken from a man aged 18-30 years who received the YFV17D yellow fever vaccine. The chain uses TRBV15 and TRBJ2-7; TRBD1 aligns across 10 bases. This material consisted of PBMCs, taken on the day of the yellow fever booster vaccination. The CDR3 loop is CATSRGSGTGAYEQYF. CDR3 bases: TGTGCCACCAGCAGAGGGTCCGGGACAGGGGCCTACGAGCAGTACTTC.